The source of this T cell receptor (beta chain) is a study of blood T cell repertoires in COVID-19. Across the study: Spain, Italy and the United States supplied samples that represented acute and convalescent COVID-19. PBMCs, B-cell-depleted T cells, or T cells were the source of the cDNA or gDNA that made up the material.

Germline V lookup: CDR1 SNHLY, CDR2 FYNNEI. The CDR3 totals 17 residues. The junction had 13 bases not matched to a gene; V was cut back by 6 bases and J by 5 bases. Study processing details: How many nucleated cells were present was estimated from reference gene primer amplification. TCRdb's table, derived via immunoSEQ multiplex PCR, lists solely in-frame clones and lacks some. The DNA gave D and trimming, while V, J and clone size come from that table. The table lists about 200,000 clones, 80% to 90% of them singletons. This clone was observed a few times. The chain couples TRBV2 to TRBJ2-3, with 11 bases aligning to TRBD2. This sequence was found in a human donor in a cohort sampled during active COVID-19. Sequencing was performed on peripheral blood. The CDR3 reads CASRGGLAGRAGDTQYF. The CDR3 nucleotides are TGTGCCAGCAGAGGAGGACTAGCGGGTCGTGCTGGAGATACGCAGTATTTT.